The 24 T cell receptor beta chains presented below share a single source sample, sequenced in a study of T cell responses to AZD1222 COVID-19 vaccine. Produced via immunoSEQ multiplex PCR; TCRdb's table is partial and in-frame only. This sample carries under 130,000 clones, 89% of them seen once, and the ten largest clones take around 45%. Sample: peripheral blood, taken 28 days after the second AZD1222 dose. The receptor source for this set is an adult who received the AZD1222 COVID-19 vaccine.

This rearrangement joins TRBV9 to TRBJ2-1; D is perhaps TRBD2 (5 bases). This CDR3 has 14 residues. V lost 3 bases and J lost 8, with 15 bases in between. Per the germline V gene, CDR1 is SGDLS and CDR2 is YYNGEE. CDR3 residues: CASSESGLRDEQFF. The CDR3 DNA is TGTGCCAGCAGCGAAAGCGGACTGCGGGATGAGCAGTTCTTC.

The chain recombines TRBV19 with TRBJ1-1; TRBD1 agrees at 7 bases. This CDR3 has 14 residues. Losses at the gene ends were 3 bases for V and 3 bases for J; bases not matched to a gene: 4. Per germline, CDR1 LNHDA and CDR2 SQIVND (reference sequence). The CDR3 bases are TGTGCCAGTAGTATGGGAGGGACAGACACTGAAGCTTTCTTT. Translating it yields CASSMGGTDTEAFF.

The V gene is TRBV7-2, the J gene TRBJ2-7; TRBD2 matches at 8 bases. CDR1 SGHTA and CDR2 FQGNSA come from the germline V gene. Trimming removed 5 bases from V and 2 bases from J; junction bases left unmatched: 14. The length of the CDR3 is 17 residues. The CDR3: CASSLRPLAGTTYEQYF. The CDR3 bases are TGTGCCAGCAGCCTCCGACCATTAGCGGGAACAACCTACGAGCAGTACTTC. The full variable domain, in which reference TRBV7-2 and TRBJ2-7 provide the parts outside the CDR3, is GAGVSQSPSNKVTEKGKDVELRCDPISGHTALYWYRQSLGQGLEFLIYFQGNSAPDKSGLPSDRFSAERTGGSVSTLTIQRTQQEDSAVYLCASSLRPLAGTTYEQYFGPGTRLTVT.

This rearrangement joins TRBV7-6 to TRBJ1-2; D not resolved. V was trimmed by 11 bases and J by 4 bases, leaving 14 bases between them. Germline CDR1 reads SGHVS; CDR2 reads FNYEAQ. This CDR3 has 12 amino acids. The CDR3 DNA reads TGTGCCGTCCGTGGGTTGGGCTATGGCTACACCTTC. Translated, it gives CAVRGLGYGYTF. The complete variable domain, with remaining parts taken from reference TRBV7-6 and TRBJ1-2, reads GAGVSQSPRYKVTKRGQDVALRCDPISGHVSLYWYRQALGQGPEFLTYFNYEAQQDKSGLPNDRFSAERPEGSISTLTIQRTEQRDSAMYRCAVRGLGYGYTFGSGTRLTVV.

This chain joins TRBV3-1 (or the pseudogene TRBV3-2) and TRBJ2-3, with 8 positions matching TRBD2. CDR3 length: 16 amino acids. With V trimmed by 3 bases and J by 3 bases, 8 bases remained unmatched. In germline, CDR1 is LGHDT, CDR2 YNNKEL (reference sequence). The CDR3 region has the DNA TGTGCCAGCAGCCATTCTCGGGGGGGGAGTACAGATACGCAGTATTTT. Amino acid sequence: CASSHSRGGSTDTQYF.

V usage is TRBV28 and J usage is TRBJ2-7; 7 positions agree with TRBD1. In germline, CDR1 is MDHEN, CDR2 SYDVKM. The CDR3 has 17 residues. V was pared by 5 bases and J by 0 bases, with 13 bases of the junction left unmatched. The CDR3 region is CASSPTGAGLSSYEQYF. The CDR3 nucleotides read TGTGCCAGCAGTCCTACAGGGGCCGGGTTAAGCTCCTACGAGCAGTACTTC.

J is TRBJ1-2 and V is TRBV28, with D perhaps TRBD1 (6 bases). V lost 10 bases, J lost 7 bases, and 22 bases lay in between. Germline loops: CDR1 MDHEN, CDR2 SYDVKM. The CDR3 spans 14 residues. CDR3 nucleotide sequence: TGTGCCATCCCCCAGGGGCGCGGGGACTTTGGCTACACCTTC. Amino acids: CAIPQGRGDFGYTF.

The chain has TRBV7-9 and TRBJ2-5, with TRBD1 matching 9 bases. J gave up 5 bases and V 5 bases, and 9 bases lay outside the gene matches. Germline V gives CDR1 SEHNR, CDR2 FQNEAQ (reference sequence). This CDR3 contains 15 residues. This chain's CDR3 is CASSLRDREQETQYF. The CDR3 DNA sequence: TGTGCCAGCAGCCTACGGGACAGGGAGCAGGAGACCCAGTACTTC. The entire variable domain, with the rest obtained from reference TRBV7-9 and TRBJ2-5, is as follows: DTGVSQNPRHKITKRGQNVTFRCDPISEHNRLYWYRQTLGQGPEFLTYFQNEAQLEKSRLLSDRFSAERPKGSFSTLEIQRTEQGDSAMYLCASSLRDREQETQYFGPGTRLLVL.

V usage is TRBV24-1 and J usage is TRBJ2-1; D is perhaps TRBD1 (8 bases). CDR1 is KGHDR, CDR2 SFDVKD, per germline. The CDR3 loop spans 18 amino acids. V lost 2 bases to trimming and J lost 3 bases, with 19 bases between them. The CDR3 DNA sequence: TGTGCCACCAGTGATTATAGTGGGAACAGGGGGGGCTACAATGAGCAGTTCTTC. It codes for CATSDYSGNRGGYNEQFF.

This CDR3 is CASSLVVTSGGNTGELFF. Here the CDR3 DNA reads TGTGCCAGCAGCTTAGTCGTGACTAGCGGGGGCAACACCGGGGAGCTGTTTTTT. The chain links TRBV7-2 to TRBJ2-2; TRBD2 matches 12 bases. This CDR3 spans 18 amino acids. Germline CDR1 SGHTA, CDR2 FQGNSA. J lost 2 bases, V lost 1 base, and 5 bases had no gene match.

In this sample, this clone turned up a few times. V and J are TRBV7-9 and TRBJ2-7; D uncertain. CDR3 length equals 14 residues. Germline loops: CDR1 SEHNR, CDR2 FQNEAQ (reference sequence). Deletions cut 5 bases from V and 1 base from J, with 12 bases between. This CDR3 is CASSHRFDSYEQYF. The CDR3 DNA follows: TGTGCCAGCAGCCACCGGTTCGATTCCTACGAGCAGTACTTC.

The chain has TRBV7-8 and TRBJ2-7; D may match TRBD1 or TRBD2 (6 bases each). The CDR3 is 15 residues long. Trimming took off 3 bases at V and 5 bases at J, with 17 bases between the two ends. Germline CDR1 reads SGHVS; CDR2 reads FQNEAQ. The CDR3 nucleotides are TGTGCCAGCAGCTTGGTTACGGGGGCGAGGCACGAGCAGTACTTC. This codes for CASSLVTGARHEQYF. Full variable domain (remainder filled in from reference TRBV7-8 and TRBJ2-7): GAGVSQSPRYKVAKRGQDVALRCDPISGHVSLFWYQQALGQGPEFLTYFQNEAQLDKSGLPSDRFFAERPEGSVSTLKIQRTQQEDSAVYLCASSLVTGARHEQYFGPGTRLTVT.

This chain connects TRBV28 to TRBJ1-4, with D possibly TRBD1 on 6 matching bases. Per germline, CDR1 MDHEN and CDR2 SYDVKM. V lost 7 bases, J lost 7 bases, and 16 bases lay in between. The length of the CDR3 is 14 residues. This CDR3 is CASTSTGIGEKLFF. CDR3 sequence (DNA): TGTGCCAGCACCTCCACAGGGATAGGTGAAAAACTGTTTTTT.

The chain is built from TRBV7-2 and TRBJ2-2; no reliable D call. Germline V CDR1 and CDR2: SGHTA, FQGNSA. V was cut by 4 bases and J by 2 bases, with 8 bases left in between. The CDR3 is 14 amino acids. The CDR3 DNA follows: TGTGCCAGCAGCTCCGGGTACAACACCGGGGAGCTGTTTTTT. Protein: CASSSGYNTGELFF.

CDR3 protein: CASSYARIGEQFF. In DNA form, the CDR3 reads TGTGCCAGCAGTTACGCTAGGATCGGTGAGCAGTTCTTC. This chain joins TRBV6-2 or TRBV6-3 and TRBJ2-1; no clear D gene. The CDR3 has 13 residues. Trimming left V 2 bases short and J 9 bases short, with 11 bases between. CDR1 and CDR2 (germline): MNHEY, SVGEGT.

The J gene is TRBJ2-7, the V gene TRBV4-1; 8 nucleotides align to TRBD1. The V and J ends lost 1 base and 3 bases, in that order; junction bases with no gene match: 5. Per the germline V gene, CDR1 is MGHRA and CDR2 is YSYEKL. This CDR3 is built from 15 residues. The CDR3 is CASSQGQGPFYEQYF. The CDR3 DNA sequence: TGCGCCAGCAGCCAAGGACAGGGGCCCTTCTACGAGCAGTACTTC.

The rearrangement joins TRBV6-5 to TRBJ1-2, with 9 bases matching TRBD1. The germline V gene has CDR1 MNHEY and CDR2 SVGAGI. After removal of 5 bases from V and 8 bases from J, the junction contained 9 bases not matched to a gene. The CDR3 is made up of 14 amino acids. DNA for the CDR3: TGTGCCAGCAGTAGTCCAGGGACAGGGAGAGGCTACACCTTC. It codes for CASSSPGTGRGYTF.

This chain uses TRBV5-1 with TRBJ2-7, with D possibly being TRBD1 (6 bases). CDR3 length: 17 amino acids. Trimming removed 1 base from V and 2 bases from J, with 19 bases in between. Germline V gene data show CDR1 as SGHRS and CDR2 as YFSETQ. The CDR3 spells CASSLREPGQLPYEQYF. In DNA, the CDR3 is TGCGCCAGCAGCTTGCGGGAACCGGGACAACTACCCTACGAGCAGTACTTC.

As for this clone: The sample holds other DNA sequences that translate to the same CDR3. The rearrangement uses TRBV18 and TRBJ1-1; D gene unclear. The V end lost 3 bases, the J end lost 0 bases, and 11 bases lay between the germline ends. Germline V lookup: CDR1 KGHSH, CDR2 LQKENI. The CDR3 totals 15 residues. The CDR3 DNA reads TGTGCCAGCTCACCCCCCGAGGGCATGAACACTGAAGCTTTCTTT. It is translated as CASSPPEGMNTEAFF.

The CDR3 sequence: CAAGGTQQPQHF. As DNA, the CDR3 is TGTGCCGCGGGGGGAACCCAGCAGCCCCAGCATTTT. V gene TRBV6-6 combines with J gene TRBJ1-5; possible D gene TRBD1, 5 bases. The germline V gene encodes CDR1 MNHNY and CDR2 SVGAGI (reference sequence). The CDR3 length is 12 residues. Trimming shortened V by 11 bases and J by 7 bases, and 15 bases separated the two germline ends.

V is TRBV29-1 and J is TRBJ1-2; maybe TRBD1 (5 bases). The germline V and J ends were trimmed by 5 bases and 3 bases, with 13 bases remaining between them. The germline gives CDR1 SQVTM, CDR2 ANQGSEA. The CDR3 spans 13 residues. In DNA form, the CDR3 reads TGCAGCGTTCTCCGGGACGGAGACTATGGCTACACCTTC. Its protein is CSVLRDGDYGYTF.

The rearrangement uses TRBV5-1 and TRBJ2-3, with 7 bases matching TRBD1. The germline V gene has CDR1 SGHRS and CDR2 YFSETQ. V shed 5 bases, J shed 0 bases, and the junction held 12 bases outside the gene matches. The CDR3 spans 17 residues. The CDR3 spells CASRHLGQATSTDTQYF. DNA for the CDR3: TGCGCCAGCAGACACCTAGGACAGGCCACTAGCACAGATACGCAGTATTTT.

CDR3 nucleotides: TGTGCCAGCACTCAAGGGGGCGGAACCAAAAACATTCAGTACTTC. It codes for CASTQGGGTKNIQYF. The chain joins TRBV28 to TRBJ2-4, with 7 bases identical to TRBD1. CDR1 and CDR2 from the germline V gene are MDHEN and SYDVKM. The CDR3 totals 15 residues. V dropped 7 bases and J dropped 2; count of bases not matched to a gene: 8. The variable domain in full, completed from reference TRBV28 and TRBJ2-4, reads DVKVTQSSRYLVKRTGEKVFLECVQDMDHENMFWYRQDPGLGLRLIYFSYDVKMKEKGDIPEGYSVSREKKERFSLILESASTNQTSMYLCASTQGGGTKNIQYFGAGTRLSVL.

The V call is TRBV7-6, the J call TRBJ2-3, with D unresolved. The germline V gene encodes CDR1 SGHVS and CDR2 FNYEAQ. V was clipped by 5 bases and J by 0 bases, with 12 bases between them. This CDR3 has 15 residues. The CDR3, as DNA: TGTGCCAGCAGCCACACATTTTCTAGCACAGATACGCAGTATTTT. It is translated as CASSHTFSSTDTQYF.